Listed here are 31 T cell receptor beta chains from one sample, sequenced in a study of T cells after yellow fever vaccination. From the 5' RACE reads, TCRdb called clonotypes with MiXCR, one entry per CDR3 protein. The table shows roughly 68,000 distinct CDR3 sequences, with approximately 7% occurring only once. The specimen was CD8+ T cells sorted from PBMCs, collected about 49 days after the first yellow fever vaccination. The receptors were sampled from a man between 18 and 29 years old who received the YFV17D yellow fever vaccine.

This clonotype was counted many times. The V gene is TRBV4-1, the J gene TRBJ2-1; 10 bases line up with TRBD2. Germline assignment: CDR1 MGHRA and CDR2 YSYEKL. Trimming took 0 bases from V and 8 from J; bases not matched to a gene: 13. The CDR3 has 18 residues. Here the CDR3 reads CASSQETESGGARYEQFF. CDR3 nucleotides: TGCGCCAGCAGCCAAGAGACGGAGAGCGGGGGGGCCCGGTATGAGCAGTTCTTC.

Regarding this clonotype: A much larger clone lies a single base off, so this may be a read error. No conserved phenylalanine or tryptophan ends this CDR3, so it is likely a read error. The chain joins TRBV11-1 to TRBJ2-2, with 9 bases lining up with TRBD1. Losses at the gene ends were 5 bases for V and 4 bases for J; bases not matched to a gene: 2. The CDR3 totals 14 residues. Germline loops: CDR1 SGHAT, CDR2 FQDESV (reference sequence). The CDR3: CASSADRGTGELFI. CDR3 in DNA: TGTGCCAGCAGCGCGGACAGGGGCACCGGGGAGCTGTTTATT.

V and J are TRBV29-1 and TRBJ1-1; D is ambiguous. The V gene's germline CDR1 is SQVTM and CDR2 ANQGSEA. The CDR3 has 13 amino acids. V gave up 5 bases and J gave up 1 base, with 11 bases separating them. The CDR3 DNA sequence: TGCAGCGTTCCGCCCCTGCGGAACACTGAAGCTTTCTTT. Protein product: CSVPPLRNTEAFF.

This clonotype was found many times. The V and J genes are TRBV5-5 and TRBJ2-1; D assignment may be TRBD1 or TRBD2 (6 bases each). The CDR3 runs to 16 residues. V was cut by 4 bases and J by 0 bases, with 14 bases left in between. The germline CDR1 and CDR2 sequences are SGHKS and YYEKEE (reference sequence). CDR3 residues: CASSPGGGGSYNEQFF. In DNA form, the CDR3 reads TGTGCCAGCAGCCCTGGTGGAGGGGGCTCCTACAATGAGCAGTTCTTC.

This clonotype has only a few counts. The V gene is TRBV6-1, the J gene TRBJ1-4; the match to TRBD1 covers 8 bases. The CDR3 length is 16 residues. The germline V gene has CDR1 MNHNS and CDR2 SASEGT. Germline trimming cut 6 bases from V and 7 bases from J; bases unmatched to any gene: 13. For the CDR3, the DNA is TGTGCCAGCAGCGTTGTACAGGGGACAGGTAGTGAAAAACTGTTTTTT. Encoded protein: CASSVVQGTGSEKLFF.

This clonotype was recorded many times. The chain recombines TRBV6-4 with TRBJ2-3; 9 bases fit TRBD2. Per germline, CDR1 MRHNA and CDR2 SNTAGT. J gave up 3 bases and V 4 bases, and 5 bases lay outside the gene matches. CDR3 length: 15 amino acids. In DNA, the CDR3 is TGTGCCAGCAGTGCCCTAGCGGGGAGGACAGATACGCAGTATTTT. Its protein is CASSALAGRTDTQYF.

On this clonotype itself: Being one base from a much bigger clone, this may be a read error. This chain joins TRBV13 and TRBJ2-3; 16 nucleotides match TRBD2. The germline CDR1 and CDR2 sequences are PRHDT and FYEKMQ (reference sequence). The CDR3 consists of 18 residues. The CDR3 nucleotides read TGTGCCAGCAGCAGAGGGACTAGCGGGGGGGCCAGCACAGATGCGCAGTATTTT. Protein product: CASSRGTSGGASTDAQYF.

This clonotype was seen ten or more times. The rearrangement uses TRBV6-1 and TRBJ2-2; 10 positions match TRBD1. This CDR3 has 14 residues. The junction had 3 bases not matched to a gene; V was cut back by 5 bases and J by 6 bases. The germline V gene encodes CDR1 MNHNS and CDR2 SASEGT. As DNA, the CDR3 is TGTGCCAGCAGTCGGACAGGGGGACCCGGGGAGCTGTTTTTT. It encodes CASSRTGGPGELFF.

This clonotype was picked up a small number of times. J is TRBJ2-3 and V is TRBV2; 9 positions agree with TRBD1. With V trimmed by 6 bases and J by 2 bases, 6 bases remained unmatched. The CDR3 is 15 amino acids. Germline values: CDR1 SNHLY, CDR2 FYNNEI. The CDR3 sequence is CASSGQGWDTDTQYF. In DNA, the CDR3 is TGTGCCAGCAGCGGACAGGGGTGGGACACAGATACGCAGTATTTT.

Many counts were recorded for this clonotype. The chain carries TRBV5-6 and TRBJ2-3; D not certain. The CDR3 runs to 12 residues. The V end was cut by 0 bases, the J end by 9 bases, with 8 bases between. Germline CDR1 is SGHDT and CDR2 is YYEEEE. DNA for the CDR3: TGTGCCAGCAGCTTGGGTTCTAGGACGCAGTATTTT. Amino acid sequence: CASSLGSRTQYF.

This clonotype was counted many times. J is TRBJ1-4 and V is TRBV12-3 or TRBV12-4; TRBD1 aligns across 8 bases. The ends lost 0 bases at V and 4 bases at J; junction bases unmatched: 4. The CDR3 covers 16 residues. The CDR3 reads CASSLAYGQGNEKLFF. The CDR3 DNA sequence: TGTGCCAGCAGTTTAGCGTACGGACAGGGTAATGAAAAACTGTTTTTT.

This clonotype has at least ten counts. J is TRBJ2-7 and V is TRBV4-1; D gene ambiguous. V was trimmed by 2 bases and J by 9 bases, leaving 14 bases between them. This CDR3 has 13 amino acids. Germline CDR1 reads MGHRA; CDR2 reads YSYEKL. CDR3 bases: TGCGCCAGCAGCCAAACTCTCTCGGAAGGGCAGTACTTC. It is translated as CASSQTLSEGQYF.

A note on this clonotype: Just one base apart from a much larger clone, this may be a read error. This chain joins TRBV3-1 and TRBJ2-5; perhaps TRBD2 as D (6 bases). The CDR3 runs to 13 residues. Per the germline V gene, CDR1 is LGHDT and CDR2 is YNNKEL (reference sequence). The CDR3 reads CASSQEHRETQCF. The CDR3 bases are TGTGCCAGCAGCCAGGAGCATCGGGAGACCCAGTGCTTC.

This clonotype was found a few times. CDR3 nucleotides: TGCAGTGCTAGAGACGGGAACGGGGGGGCTGGAGAGACCCAGTACTTC. Its protein is CSARDGNGGAGETQYF. The rearrangement links TRBV20-1 to TRBJ2-5, with TRBD2 identical over 8 bases. The germline V gene encodes CDR1 DFQATT and CDR2 SNEGSKA (reference sequence). J was trimmed by 4 bases and V by 0 bases; bases with no gene match: 10. The CDR3 loop spans 16 amino acids.

This clonotype appeared many times. J is TRBJ2-1 and V is TRBV9; D is unclear. CDR3 length equals 15 residues. The V gene's germline CDR1 is SGDLS and CDR2 YYNGEE. Trimming removed 0 bases from V and 0 bases from J, with 7 bases in between. CDR3 sequence reads: CASSVGSSSYNEQFF. The CDR3 coding sequence is TGTGCCAGCAGCGTAGGATCAAGCTCCTACAATGAGCAGTTCTTC. The variable domain in full, completed from reference TRBV9 and TRBJ2-1, reads DSGVTQTPKHLITATGQRVTLRCSPRSGDLSVYWYQQSLDQGLQFLIQYYNGEERAKGNILERFSAQQFPDLHSELNLSSLELGDSALYFCASSVGSSSYNEQFFGPGTRLTVL.

This clonotype was observed at least ten times. The germline gene is not matched at one end of the junction; a read error may be the cause. The rearrangement uses TRBV12-3 or TRBV12-4 and TRBJ1-5; D is unresolved. The CDR3 contains 13 residues. The CDR3 loop is CASSLASTQPQHF. The CDR3 coding sequence is TGTGCCAGCAGTTTAGCCAGCACTCAGCCCCAGCATTTT.

This clonotype was seen repeatedly, ten times or more. The DNA for the CDR3 is TGCGCCAGCAGTGAGGTCCAGATCTATGGCTACACCTTC. Amino acid sequence: CASSEVQIYGYTF. V and J are TRBV10-2 and TRBJ1-2; D remains unclear. The CDR3 extends over 13 amino acids. Looked up from germline, CDR1 is WSHSY and CDR2 is SAAADI. V was pared by 2 bases and J by 4 bases, with 8 bases between.

V usage is TRBV7-9 and J usage is TRBJ1-5, with D uncertain. This CDR3 contains 14 residues. Trimming removed 2 bases at V and 6 bases at J, with 11 bases between. The germline CDR1 and CDR2 sequences are SEHNR and FQNEAQ (reference sequence). CDR3 sequence (DNA): TGTGCCAGCAGCTTATCAGAGAGGGCTCAGCCCCAGCATTTT. It translates to CASSLSERAQPQHF.

This clonotype was seen many times. The chain employs TRBV12-3 or TRBV12-4 and TRBJ1-5; possibly TRBD1 for D (5 bases). CDR3 length: 13 residues. V dropped 6 bases and J dropped 13 bases, with 19 bases sitting between them. The CDR3 DNA reads as TGTGCCAGCAGGGGACCTGGCAGCCCGGGACAGCATTTT. This encodes CASRGPGSPGQHF.

This clonotype was counted only a few times. V usage is TRBV28 and J usage is TRBJ2-7, with 7 bases lining up with TRBD1. The CDR3 extends over 13 amino acids. Germline CDR1 is MDHEN and CDR2 is SYDVKM. V shed 6 bases, J shed 5 bases, and the junction held 7 bases outside the gene matches. CDR3 sequence: CASSPRGTHEQYV. The CDR3 nucleotides are TGTGCCAGCAGCCCCAGGGGGACCCACGAGCAGTACGTC.

This clonotype was counted at least ten times. V is TRBV3-1 and J is TRBJ1-1; 8 bases match TRBD1. V dropped 4 bases and J dropped 6; count of bases not matched to a gene: 10. The CDR3 extends over 15 amino acids. The germline V gene encodes CDR1 LGHDT and CDR2 YNNKEL (reference sequence). The CDR3 spells CASSPEPDRVAEAFF. The CDR3 DNA sequence: TGTGCCAGCAGCCCAGAGCCGGACAGGGTGGCTGAAGCTTTCTTT.

This clonotype was seen at least ten times. J is TRBJ2-3 and V is TRBV6-1, with 11 nucleotides matching TRBD2. Germline CDR1 is MNHNS and CDR2 is SASEGT. The CDR3 length is 15 residues. J gave up 1 base and V 4 bases, and 1 base lay outside the gene matches. The DNA for the CDR3 is TGTGCCAGCAGTGTTAGCGGGGGGGGCACAGATACGCAGTATTTT. Translated, it gives CASSVSGGGTDTQYF.

This clonotype was detected ten times or more. J is TRBJ2-3 and V is TRBV14, with TRBD1 matching 9 bases. CDR1 and CDR2 (germline): SGHDN, FVKESK. The CDR3 is 15 amino acids. The junction had 8 bases not matched to a gene; V was cut back by 4 bases and J by 6 bases. CDR3 amino acids: CASSPWAQGADTQYF. DNA of the CDR3: TGTGCCAGCAGCCCTTGGGCACAGGGGGCTGATACGCAGTATTTT.

This clonotype was seen many times. The chain is built from TRBV12-3 or TRBV12-4 and TRBJ2-7; weak D call: TRBD1 (6 bases). This CDR3 has 14 residues. V shed 6 bases and J shed 2 bases, with 14 bases lying between them. The CDR3 DNA reads as TGTGCCAGCAGCCTCCGGGACACCCCCTACGAGCAGTACTTC. It is translated as CASSLRDTPYEQYF.

This clonotype occurred many times. The rearrangement links TRBV4-3 to TRBJ1-5; D unclear. The CDR3 loop spans 14 amino acids. The germline V and J ends were trimmed by 0 bases and 0 bases, with 3 bases remaining between them. The germline gives CDR1 LGHNA, CDR2 YSLEER. Here the CDR3 reads CASSQDSSNQPQHF. The CDR3 DNA sequence: TGCGCCAGCAGCCAAGACAGTAGCAATCAGCCCCAGCATTTT.

The genes are TRBV3-1 and TRBJ2-7; TRBD2 matches 10 bases. V was clipped by 7 bases and J by 5 bases; unmatched bases: 14. The CDR3 is 16 residues long. Germline V lookup: CDR1 LGHDT, CDR2 YNNKEL (reference sequence). The CDR3 loop reads CASNPSYSGGPHEQYF. CDR3 nucleotides: TGTGCCAGCAACCCGTCGTATAGCGGGGGGCCGCACGAGCAGTACTTC.

In its sample, this clonotype was seen a few times. The chain has TRBV20-1 and TRBJ1-2, with 8 bases aligning to TRBD1. From germline, CDR1 is DFQATT and CDR2 SNEGSKA (reference sequence). The J segment lost 5 bases and the V segment lost 6 bases, leaving 20 bases of the junction unmatched. The CDR3 extends over 17 amino acids. The CDR3 nucleotides are TGCAGTGCCCAGCCCCTACTCCCTCAGGGGGCCCTATATGGCTACACCTTC. This encodes CSAQPLLPQGALYGYTF.

This clonotype appeared a few times. The CDR3: CASSQDIDPMYTEAFF. The CDR3 bases are TGCGCCAGCAGCCAAGATATCGACCCTATGTACACTGAAGCTTTCTTT. The chain couples TRBV4-3 to TRBJ1-1, with unresolved D. CDR1 and CDR2 (germline): LGHNA, YSLEER. The CDR3 length is 16 residues. The V end was cut by 0 bases, the J end by 3 bases, with 14 bases between.

The chain combines TRBV6-2 or TRBV6-3 with TRBJ1-5, with 11 bases lining up with TRBD1. CDR1 is MNHEY, CDR2 SVGEGT, per germline. The CDR3 contains 15 residues. V was pared by 6 bases and J by 7 bases, with 8 bases of the junction left unmatched. CDR3 DNA sequence: TGTGCCAGCAGAGCGGACAGGGGGCTAGGCCAGCCCCAGCATTTT. The encoded protein is CASRADRGLGQPQHF.

This clonotype came up a few times. The chain has TRBV27 and TRBJ1-2; D not resolved. The germline gives CDR1 MNHEY, CDR2 SMNVEV (reference sequence). The CDR3 loop spans 12 amino acids. V lost 6 bases and J lost 5, with 10 bases in between. The CDR3 bases are TGTGCCAGCAGAACGGGCTATTATGGCTACACCTTC. As protein: CASRTGYYGYTF.

In its sample, this clonotype was seen a few times. The V gene is TRBV9, the J gene TRBJ2-5; D is ambiguous. CDR1 is SGDLS, CDR2 YYNGEE, per germline. This CDR3 is built from 16 residues. V lost 2 bases, J lost 2 bases, and 16 bases lay in between. Here the CDR3 DNA reads TGTGCCAGCAGCGTTGACTCGGCTGAAAGTCAAGAGACCCAGTACTTC. Protein sequence: CASSVDSAESQETQYF.